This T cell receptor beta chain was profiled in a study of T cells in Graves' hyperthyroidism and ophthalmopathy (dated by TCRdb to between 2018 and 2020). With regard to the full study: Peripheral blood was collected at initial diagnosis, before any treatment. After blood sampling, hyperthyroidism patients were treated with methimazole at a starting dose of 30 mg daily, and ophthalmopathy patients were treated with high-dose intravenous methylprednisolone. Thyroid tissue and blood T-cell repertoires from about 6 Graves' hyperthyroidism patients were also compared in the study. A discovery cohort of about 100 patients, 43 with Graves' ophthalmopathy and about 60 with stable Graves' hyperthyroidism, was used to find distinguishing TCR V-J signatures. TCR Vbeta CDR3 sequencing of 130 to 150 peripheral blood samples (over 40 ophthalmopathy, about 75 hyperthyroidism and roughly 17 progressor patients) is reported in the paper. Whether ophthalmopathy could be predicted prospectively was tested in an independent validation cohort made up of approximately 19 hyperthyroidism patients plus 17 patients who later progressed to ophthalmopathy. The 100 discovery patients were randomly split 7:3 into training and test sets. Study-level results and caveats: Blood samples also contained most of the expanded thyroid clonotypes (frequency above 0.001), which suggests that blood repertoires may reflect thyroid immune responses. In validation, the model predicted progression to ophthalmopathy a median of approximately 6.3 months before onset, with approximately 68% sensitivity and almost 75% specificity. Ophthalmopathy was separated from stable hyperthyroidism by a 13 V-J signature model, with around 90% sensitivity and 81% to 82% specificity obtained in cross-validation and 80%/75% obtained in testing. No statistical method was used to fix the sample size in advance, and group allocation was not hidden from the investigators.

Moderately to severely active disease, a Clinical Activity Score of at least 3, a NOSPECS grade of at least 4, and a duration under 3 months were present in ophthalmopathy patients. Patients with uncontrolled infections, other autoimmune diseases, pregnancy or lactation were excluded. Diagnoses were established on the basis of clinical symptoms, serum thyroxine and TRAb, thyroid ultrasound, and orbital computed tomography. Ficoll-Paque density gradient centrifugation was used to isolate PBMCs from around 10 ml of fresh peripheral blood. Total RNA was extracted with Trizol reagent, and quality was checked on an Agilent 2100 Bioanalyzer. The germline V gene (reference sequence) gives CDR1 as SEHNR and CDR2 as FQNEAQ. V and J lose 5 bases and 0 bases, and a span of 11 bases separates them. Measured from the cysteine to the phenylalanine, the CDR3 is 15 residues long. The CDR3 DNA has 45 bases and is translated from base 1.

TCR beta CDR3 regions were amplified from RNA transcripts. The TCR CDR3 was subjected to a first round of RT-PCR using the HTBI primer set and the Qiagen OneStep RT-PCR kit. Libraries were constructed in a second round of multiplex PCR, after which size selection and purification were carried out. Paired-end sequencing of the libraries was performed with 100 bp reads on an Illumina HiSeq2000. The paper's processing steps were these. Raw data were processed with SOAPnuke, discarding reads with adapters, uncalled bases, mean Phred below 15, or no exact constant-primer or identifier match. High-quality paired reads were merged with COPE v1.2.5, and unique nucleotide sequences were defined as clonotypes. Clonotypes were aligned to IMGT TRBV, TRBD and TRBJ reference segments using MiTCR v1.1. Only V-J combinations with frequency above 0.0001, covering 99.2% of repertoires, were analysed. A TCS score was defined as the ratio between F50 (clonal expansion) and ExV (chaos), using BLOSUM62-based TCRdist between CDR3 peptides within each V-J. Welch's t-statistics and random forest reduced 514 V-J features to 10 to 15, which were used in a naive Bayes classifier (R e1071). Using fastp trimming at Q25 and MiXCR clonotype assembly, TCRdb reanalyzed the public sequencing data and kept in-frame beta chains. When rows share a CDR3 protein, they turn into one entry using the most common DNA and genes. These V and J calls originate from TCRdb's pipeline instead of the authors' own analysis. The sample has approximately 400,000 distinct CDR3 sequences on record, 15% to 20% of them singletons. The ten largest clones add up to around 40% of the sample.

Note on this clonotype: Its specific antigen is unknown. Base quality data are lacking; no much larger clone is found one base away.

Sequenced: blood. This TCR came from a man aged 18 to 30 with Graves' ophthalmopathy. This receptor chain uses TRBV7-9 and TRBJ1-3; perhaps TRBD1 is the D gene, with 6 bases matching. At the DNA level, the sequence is TGTGCCAGCAGCCTCCAGGGGTCCTCTGGAAACACCATATATTTT. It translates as CASSLQGSSGNTIYF.